This is a list of T cell receptor beta chains from one sample in a study of blood T cell repertoires in COVID-19. Produced via immunoSEQ multiplex PCR; TCRdb's table is partial and in-frame only. The sample consists of approximately 210,000 clones, approximately 86% of them appearing once. Sequencing used peripheral blood. Every receptor here comes from a middle-aged man with acute or convalescent COVID-19. Both conserved end residues are part of each CDR3. A D gene is named only where the DNA matches it firmly. Clone size, where shown, is once, few, many, or a class for clones that have expanded.

size: .
D: .
V: TRBV19
J: TRBJ1-1
DNA: TGTGCCAGTAGCCAGCTCAACCAACCCGGTTTTTCACGGGGGACTGAAGCTTTCTTT
CDR3: CASSQLNQPGFSRGTEAFF

size: .
D: .
V: TRBV4-2
J: TRBJ2-3
DNA: TGTGCCAGCAGCCGGTCACTAGCTATTATGGATACGCAGTATTTT
CDR3: CASSRSLAIMDTQYF

size: .
D: .
V: TRBV20-1
J: TRBJ1-1
DNA: TGCAGTGCTTCACCTAGCGCTTTCTTT
CDR3: CSASPSAFF

size: .
D: TRBD1
V: TRBV5-4
J: TRBJ2-6
DNA: TGTGCCAGCACTCCACCACCGGGACAGGGGGCGAGCGGGGCCAACGTCCTGACTTTC
CDR3: CASTPPPGQGASGANVLTF

size: .
D: .
V: TRBV11-2
J: TRBJ2-1
DNA: TGTGCCAGCAGCCCTTTGCGGGATGAGCAGTTCTTC
CDR3: CASSPLRDEQFF

size: .
D: .
V: TRBV7-2
J: TRBJ2-1
DNA: TGTGCCAGCAGCTTATTAGCGTCCTCCTACAATGAGCAGTTCTTC
CDR3: CASSLLASSYNEQFF

size: .
D: .
V: TRBV6-6
J: TRBJ1-1
DNA: TGTGCCAGCAGCGCCGGCGGGGTCCTCACTGAAGCTTTCTTT
CDR3: CASSAGGVLTEAFF

size: .
D: TRBD1
V: TRBV27
J: TRBJ2-7
DNA: TGTGCCAGCAGTTTCGGTCCCGGGACAGGGGCTAGCGAGCAGTACTTC
CDR3: CASSFGPGTGASEQYF

size: .
D: .
V: TRBV3-1/TRBV3-2
J: TRBJ1-2
DNA: TGTGCCAGCAGCCAAATGACCCGTGGGAGTGGCTACACCTTC
CDR3: CASSQMTRGSGYTF

size: .
D: .
V: TRBV28
J: TRBJ1-4
DNA: TGTGCCAGCAGCTCGAGAACCCTCAATGAAAAACTGTTTTTT
CDR3: CASSSRTLNEKLFF

size: .
D: TRBD1
V: TRBV19
J: TRBJ2-4
DNA: TGTGCCAGTAGTATAGGATTGCGGGGACAGGGGAAGGGGGCCAAAAACATTCAGTACTTC
CDR3: CASSIGLRGQGKGAKNIQYF

size: once
D: .
V: TRBV7-9
J: TRBJ2-3
DNA: TGTGCCAGCCTCCCGTTAACTAGCACAGATACGCAGTATTTT
CDR3: CASLPLTSTDTQYF

size: .
D: TRBD2
V: TRBV27
J: TRBJ2-1
DNA: TGTGCCAGCAGTTTATTGGTAGCGGGAGGTGGCAATGAGCAGTTCTTC
CDR3: CASSLLVAGGGNEQFF

size: many
D: TRBD1
V: TRBV5-5
J: TRBJ1-5
DNA: TGTGCCAGCAGCGGATCACAGGGGGCATATCAGCCCCAGCATTTT
CDR3: CASSGSQGAYQPQHF

size: .
D: .
V: TRBV19
J: TRBJ2-1
DNA: TGTGCCAGTAGCCTGCAGGACAACTACAATGAGCAGTTCTTC
CDR3: CASSLQDNYNEQFF

size: .
D: .
V: TRBV5-1
J: TRBJ1-3
DNA: TGCGCCAGCAGCGGTTACTATACAGGTACTGGAAACACCATATATTTT
CDR3: CASSGYYTGTGNTIYF

size: .
D: TRBD1
V: TRBV27
J: TRBJ1-5
DNA: TGTGCCAGCAGCGAGGGACAGGCGGATCAGCCCCAGCATTTT
CDR3: CASSEGQADQPQHF

size: .
D: .
V: TRBV3-1/TRBV3-2
J: TRBJ1-2
DNA: TGTGCCAGCAGCCTTTCGGGGACAACCTATGGCTACACCTTC
CDR3: CASSLSGTTYGYTF

size: .
D: TRBD2
V: TRBV5-6
J: TRBJ2-2
DNA: TGTGCCAGCAGCCCGCCGGGGGGTCGGACCGGGGAGCTGTTTTTT
CDR3: CASSPPGGRTGELFF

size: .
D: TRBD2
V: TRBV7-2
J: TRBJ2-7
DNA: TGTGCCAGCAGCTTATCCTATTCCGGGACTAGCTATGTGTCGGGCAAGCAGTACTTC
CDR3: CASSLSYSGTSYVSGKQYF

size: .
D: TRBD1
V: TRBV5-1
J: TRBJ2-7
DNA: TGCGCCAGCAGCTTGACCGGGACAGCGTCCTACGAGCAGTACTTC
CDR3: CASSLTGTASYEQYF

size: .
D: .
V: TRBV27
J: TRBJ2-7
DNA: TGTGCCAGCAGTCAAGGTCAGGGAGAGCAGTACTTC
CDR3: CASSQGQGEQYF

size: .
D: .
V: TRBV19
J: TRBJ1-3
DNA: TGTGCCACTAAATCCGACCCCACCCGAGGCACCATATATTTT
CDR3: CATKSDPTRGTIYF